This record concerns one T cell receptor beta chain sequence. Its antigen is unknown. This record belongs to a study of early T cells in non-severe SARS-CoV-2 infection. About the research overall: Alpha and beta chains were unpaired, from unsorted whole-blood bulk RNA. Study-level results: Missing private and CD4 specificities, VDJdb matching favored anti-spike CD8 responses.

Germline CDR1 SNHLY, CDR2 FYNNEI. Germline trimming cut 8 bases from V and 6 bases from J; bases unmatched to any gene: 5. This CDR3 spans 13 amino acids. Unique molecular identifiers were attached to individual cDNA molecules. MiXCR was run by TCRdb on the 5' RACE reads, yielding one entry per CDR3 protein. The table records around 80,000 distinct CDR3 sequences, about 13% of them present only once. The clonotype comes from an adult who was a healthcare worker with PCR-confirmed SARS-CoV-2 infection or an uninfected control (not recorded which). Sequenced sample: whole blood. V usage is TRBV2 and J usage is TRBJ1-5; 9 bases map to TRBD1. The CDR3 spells CASGQGIFQPQHF. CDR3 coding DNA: TGTGCCAGCGGACAGGGGATTTTTCAGCCCCAGCATTTT. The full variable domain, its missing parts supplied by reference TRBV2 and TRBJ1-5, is EPEVTQTPSHQVTQMGQEVILRCVPISNHLYFYWYRQILGQKVEFLVSFYNNEISEKSEIFDDQFSVERPDGSNFTLKIRSTKLEDSAMYFCASGQGIFQPQHFGDGTRLSIL.